This is a list of T cell receptor beta chains from one sample in a study of radiotherapy plus CTLA-4 blockade in lung cancer. Profiled with immunoSEQ multiplex PCR; TCRdb holds only in-frame clones, not every one. The repertoire has over 85,000 clones, just over 85% of them found once; the top ten carry nearly 5%. Sequenced here: peripheral blood, sampled from a patient treated with radiotherapy plus ipilimumab. These receptors were taken from a human donor with non-small cell lung cancer that progressed on radiotherapy plus ipilimumab. Each CDR3 is given with its conserved first and last residue. Each record gives: clone size, CDR3 length, D gene, J gene, V gene, CDR3 DNA, CDR3 protein. The D gene is left open where the match is weak. Size values are once, few and many counts, or a class for expanded clones, and some rows have none.

>.|18|TRBD1|TRBJ2-7|TRBV5-3
TGTGCCAGAAGCTCTACCCCGCGGGGACAGGGAACGGTGGACGAGCAGTACTTC
CARSSTPRGQGTVDEQYF
>once|17|TRBD2|TRBJ2-1|TRBV5-1
TGCGCCAGCAGCTTGTCTGGACTAGCTCCCCCAGTGACCGAGCAGTTCTTC
CASSLSGLAPPVTEQFF
>once|13|.|TRBJ1-2|TRBV7-4
TGTGCCAGCAGCTTACGCAGCCACTATGGCTACACCTTC
CASSLRSHYGYTF
>.|17|.|TRBJ2-5|TRBV14
TGTGCCAGCAGCCAAGGCCTCCTCGGCGGGACCCAAGAGACCCAGTACTTC
CASSQGLLGGTQETQYF
>.|14|TRBD1|TRBJ1-1|TRBV9
TGTGCCAGCAGCGTAAACGACAGGGGGACTGAAGCTTTCTTT
CASSVNDRGTEAFF
>.|14|.|TRBJ2-4|TRBV6-1
TGTGCCAGCACCCTTGAGGCAGGGAAAAACATTCAGTACTTC
CASTLEAGKNIQYF
>.|16|.|TRBJ2-3|TRBV7-8
TGTGCCAGCAGTCTACGACTGGTGTTTGGCACAGATACGCAGTATTTT
CASSLRLVFGTDTQYF
>.|15|.|TRBJ2-7|TRBV2
TGTGCCAGCAGGGACCCGCTAGCGCTTACCTACGAGCAGTACTTC
CASRDPLALTYEQYF
>.|13|.|TRBJ2-1|TRBV7-9
TGTGCCAGCAGCTCGCCGCAAAACAATGAGCAGTTCTTC
CASSSPQNNEQFF
>.|13|.|TRBJ2-5|TRBV7-3
TGTGCCAGCAGCGCGCGGACGGGCGAGACCCAGTACTTC
CASSARTGETQYF
>.|12|TRBD1|TRBJ1-2|TRBV2
TGTGCCAGCAGTAGGGGGCCCACGGGCTACACCTTC
CASSRGPTGYTF
>.|15|.|TRBJ2-1|TRBV30
TGTGCCTGGAGTGTAAAGGCGGGTGTCTACAATGAGCAGTTCTTC
CAWSVKAGVYNEQFF
>.|15|.|TRBJ2-7|TRBV27
TGTGCCAGTACCCCGTTGTTGGGACCCCGTCACGAGCAGTACTTC
CASTPLLGPRHEQYF
>.|11|.|TRBJ2-7|TRBV7-3
TGTGCCAGCAGCTTAGTTGCCGAGCAGTACTTC
CASSLVAEQYF
>.|16|.|TRBJ2-5|TRBV4-2
TGTGCCAGCAGCCAAGAGAAGGGATACCGAAAGCAGACCCAGTACTTC
CASSQEKGYRKQTQYF
>once|10|.|TRBJ2-7|TRBV2
TGTGCCAGCAGTGACTACGAGCAGTACTTC
CASSDYEQYF
>.|12|.|TRBJ2-1|TRBV29-1
TGCAGCGTTGTAAGAACTTACAATGAGCAGTTCTTC
CSVVRTYNEQFF
>few|17|TRBD2|TRBJ2-3|TRBV5-1
TGCGCCAGCAGCGTCGCCGGGACTAGCGGGAGTGTATATACGCAGTATTTT
CASSVAGTSGSVYTQYF
>.|16|TRBD2|TRBJ2-5|TRBV9
TGTGCCAGCAGCGTAGTGGGGGGGACCGGCCAAGAGACCCAGTACTTC
CASSVVGGTGQETQYF
>.|17|TRBD2|TRBJ2-2|TRBV7-9
TGTGCCAGCCCCGGGTTGATAGCGGGAGCGGCGACCGGGGAGCTGTTTTTT
CASPGLIAGAATGELFF
>.|15|TRBD1|TRBJ1-1|TRBV5-4
TGTGCCAGCAGCTTAGGTTCAAGGGACAGCACTGAAGCTTTCTTT
CASSLGSRDSTEAFF
>.|12|TRBD2|TRBJ2-1|TRBV2
TGTGCCAGCAGTGCACTAGCGGAAACCCAGATCTTC
CASSALAETQIF
>.|15|TRBD1|TRBJ1-2|TRBV27
TGTGCCAGCAGTTTATCGACAGGGGCGGGCTATGGCTACACCTTC
CASSLSTGAGYGYTF
>.|15|.|TRBJ2-3|TRBV5-1
TGCGCCAGCTGGGCCGGGCTGCTTGGCACAGATACGCAGTATTTT
CASWAGLLGTDTQYF
>.|15|TRBD1|TRBJ2-1|TRBV5-6
TGTGCCAGCAGTCCAGGGACAGGCCGTTCCTATGAGCAGTTCTTC
CASSPGTGRSYEQFF
>.|17|TRBD1|TRBJ2-7|TRBV5-1
TGCGCCAGCAGCTTGTCTACCGCGGGACAGGGGACCTACGAGCAGTACTTC
CASSLSTAGQGTYEQYF
>once|19|.|TRBJ2-2|TRBV2
TGTGCCAGCAGTGGTGCAGAATCTCGTTTATTCGCGAACACCGGGGAGCTGTTTTTT
CASSGAESRLFANTGELFF